The 10 T cell receptor beta chains below were found in one sample sequenced in a study of blood T cell repertoires in COVID-19. The repertoire was sequenced with immunoSEQ multiplex PCR; TCRdb's copy has only in-frame clones and lacks some. This sample yields about 490,000 clones, of which 80% to 90% are seen a single time; approximately 2.9% belongs to the top ten. Material: peripheral blood. The receptor set was obtained from a human donor in a cohort sampled during active COVID-19.

This clone was observed once. V usage is TRBV6-5 and J usage is TRBJ1-5; 7 bases align to TRBD1. This CDR3 is 14 amino acids long. V lost 7 bases to trimming and J lost 7 bases; unmatched junction nucleotides: 10. Per germline, CDR1 MNHEY and CDR2 SVGAGI. CDR3 nucleotide sequence: TGTGCCAGCAAAGAACAGGAAGGGGGCCAGCCCCAGCATTTT. Residues: CASKEQEGGQPQHF.

The chain uses TRBV12-3 or TRBV12-4 and TRBJ2-3, with D possibly TRBD2 on 6 matching bases. V was pared by 6 bases and J by 0 bases, with 7 bases between. CDR3 length equals 13 residues. The CDR3: CASRGLSTDTQYF. The CDR3 bases are TGTGCCAGCAGGGGACTCAGCACAGATACGCAGTATTTT.

The gene calls are TRBV9 and TRBJ2-7, with TRBD2 as a possible D gene (5 bases). The CDR3 has 15 residues. The germline gives CDR1 SGDLS, CDR2 YYNGEE. Trimming took 0 bases from V and 4 from J, leaving 14 bases between them. The CDR3 bases are TGTGCCAGCAGCGTAGGGATGAGCGGAGAATACGAGCAGTACTTC. Amino acid sequence: CASSVGMSGEYEQYF.

The rearrangement uses TRBV4-2 and TRBJ2-7; 13 bases match TRBD2. The CDR3 extends over 14 amino acids. CDR1 LGHNA and CDR2 YNFKEQ come from the germline V gene. V was clipped by 4 bases and J by 4 bases; unmatched bases: 1. CDR3 protein: CASSPGLAGYEQYF. The CDR3 bases are TGTGCCAGCAGCCCGGGACTAGCGGGATACGAGCAGTACTTC.

V is TRBV18 and J is TRBJ2-7; D not resolved. The CDR3 is 13 residues long. Per germline, CDR1 KGHSH and CDR2 LQKENI. V gave up 1 base and J gave up 5 bases, with 9 bases separating them. The CDR3 sequence: CASSPRQGDEQYF. CDR3 nucleotides: TGTGCCAGCTCACCACGACAAGGCGACGAGCAGTACTTC.

This chain's CDR3 is CATSDSTIRQGGNTEAFF. The CDR3, as DNA: TGTGCCACCAGTGATTCGACTATAAGACAGGGAGGGAACACTGAAGCTTTCTTT. The rearrangement joins TRBV24-1 to TRBJ1-1; 7 bases align to TRBD1. The CDR3 runs 18 residues. Germline V lookup: CDR1 KGHDR, CDR2 SFDVKD. V lost 2 bases and J lost 1; bases outside the gene matches: 12.

The table lists this clone with a few counts. The chain recombines TRBV6-2 or TRBV6-3 with TRBJ2-7; TRBD2 aligns across 8 bases. Germline trimming cut 4 bases from V and 5 bases from J; bases unmatched to any gene: 13. The CDR3 runs 16 residues. Germline-derived CDR1 and CDR2 are MNHEY and SVGEGT. The CDR3 DNA follows: TGTGCCAGCAGTTCGTTTCATAGCGGGATGAACCACGAGCAGTACTTC. This gives the protein CASSSFHSGMNHEQYF.

In its sample, this clone was seen once. The V and J genes are TRBV6-2 or TRBV6-3 and TRBJ2-1; 7 nucleotides align to TRBD2. Germline loops: CDR1 MNHEY, CDR2 SVGEGT. With 0 bases clipped from V and 10 bases from J, the junction kept 15 bases outside the gene matches. The CDR3 sequence is 17 residues long. CDR3 amino acids: CASSYSNKRGSSREQFF. In nucleotides, the CDR3 is TGTGCCAGCAGTTACTCGAATAAGCGGGGTTCATCTCGCGAGCAGTTCTTC.

As regards this clone: One end of the junction is discordant with germline, which a read error may explain. The chain joins TRBV7-9 to TRBJ2-7; no reliable D call. The CDR3 has 12 residues. Germline CDR1 is SEHNR and CDR2 is FQNEAQ (reference sequence). For the CDR3, the DNA is TGTGCCAGCAGCTACAGCTCCGACGAGCAGTACTTC. This sequence encodes CASSYSSDEQYF.

The gene calls are TRBV7-9 and TRBJ2-2; D might be TRBD1 (6 bases). CDR3 length equals 15 residues. Germline values: CDR1 SEHNR, CDR2 FQNEAQ (reference sequence). The ends were cut back, 4 bases at V and 1 base at J, with 10 bases in the middle. The DNA for the CDR3 is TGTGCCAGCAGCTGGGGACAATTGAACACCGGGGAGCTGTTTTTT. Translation gives CASSWGQLNTGELFF.